The 25 T cell receptor beta chains given below trace back to one sample, sequenced in a study of T cell changes during pregnancy in multiple sclerosis. Profiled with immunoSEQ multiplex PCR; TCRdb holds only in-frame clones, not every one. Among approximately 30,000 clones, around 92% were seen once, and the ten largest hold about 3.9%. The material was CD8+ T cells from peripheral blood mononuclear cells, obtained in the second trimester of pregnancy. The receptors were gathered from a female donor in good health, enrolled as a control in a pregnancy study.

This chain uses TRBV5-5 with TRBJ2-7; a weak D match, TRBD1 (6 bases). CDR1 is SGHKS, CDR2 YYEKEE, per germline (reference sequence). This CDR3 has 13 residues. The V gene lost 4 bases and the J gene lost 2 bases, with 10 bases spanning the gap. CDR3 coding DNA: TGTGCCAGCAGCATAGGGACACCCTACGAGCAGTACTTC. As protein: CASSIGTPYEQYF.

This clone is a singleton in its sample. This chain links TRBV10-3 with TRBJ2-7; 11 bases fit TRBD1. The germline gives CDR1 ENHRY, CDR2 SYGVKD. The CDR3 runs to 20 residues. V was clipped by 0 bases and J by 2 bases; unmatched bases: 15. CDR3 nucleotides: TGTGCCATCAGTGAGTCGTCCAGGACAGGGGGCCATTCATTCACCTACGAGCAGTACTTC. Its protein product is CAISESSRTGGHSFTYEQYF.

The chain recombines TRBV25-1 with TRBJ1-2, with TRBD1 matching over 8 bases. This CDR3 region has 12 residues. Germline assignment: CDR1 MGHDK and CDR2 SYGVNS. The ends lost 11 bases at V and 7 bases at J; junction bases unmatched: 9. CDR3 nucleotides: TGTGCCGGACAGGGATACACGGGTGGCTACACCTTC. Its translation is CAGQGYTGGYTF.

The rearrangement uses TRBV15 and TRBJ2-1, with 8 bases fitting TRBD2. Germline V gene lookup returns CDR1 LNHNV and CDR2 YYDKDF (reference sequence). The V and J ends lost 5 bases and 2 bases, in that order; junction bases with no gene match: 8. This CDR3 is 16 amino acids long. CDR3 sequence (DNA): TGTGCCACCAGCGGTCCGGGGGGGTTGACCTACAATGAGCAGTTCTTC. Translated: CATSGPGGLTYNEQFF.

V and J are TRBV5-1 and TRBJ1-5; D is unclear. V was trimmed by 7 bases and J by 3 bases, leaving 5 bases between them. The CDR3 has 11 residues. The germline V gene encodes CDR1 SGHRS and CDR2 YFSETQ. For the CDR3, the DNA is TGCGCCAGCTTGGCCAATCAGCCCCAGCATTTT. This translates into CASLANQPQHF.

V is TRBV27 and J is TRBJ1-1; weak D call: TRBD1 (5 bases). The CDR3 has 12 amino acids. Trimming removed 6 bases from V and 4 bases from J, with 9 bases in between. CDR1 is MNHEY, CDR2 SMNVEV, per germline (reference sequence). CDR3 DNA sequence: TGTGCCAGCAGAGCTGGGGCCACTGAAGCTTTCTTT. This codes for CASRAGATEAFF.

V and J are TRBV4-3 and TRBJ1-2, with D tentatively TRBD1 (6 bases). Per the germline V gene, CDR1 is LGHNA and CDR2 is YSLEER. The CDR3 covers 15 residues. The ends were cut back, 3 bases at V and 6 bases at J, with 17 bases in the middle. CDR3 in amino acids: CASSQTTGSRDGYTF. The CDR3 nucleotides read TGCGCCAGCAGCCAGACCACAGGGAGTCGCGATGGCTACACCTTC.

The V gene is TRBV19, the J gene TRBJ1-5; 7 bases align to TRBD1. V trimming: 5 bases; J trimming: 0 bases; junction bases outside the gene matches: 16. The CDR3 contains 19 residues. Germline-derived CDR1 and CDR2 are LNHDA and SQIVND (reference sequence). The CDR3 spells CASSPRTGQTLYSNQPQHF. CDR3 DNA: TGTGCCAGTAGTCCCAGGACAGGACAGACCCTTTATAGCAATCAGCCCCAGCATTTT.

V gene TRBV15 combines with J gene TRBJ1-5, with 7 bases matching TRBD1. V gave up 9 bases and J gave up 0 bases; unmatched junction bases: 8. Germline-derived CDR1 and CDR2 are LNHNV and YYDKDF (reference sequence). CDR3 length: 15 residues. The CDR3 here is CATRDREDSNQPQHF. In DNA form, the CDR3 reads TGTGCCACGCGGGACAGAGAGGATAGCAATCAGCCCCAGCATTTT.

V gene TRBV10-3 combines with J gene TRBJ1-1; D is possibly TRBD1 (6 bases). The CDR3 has 14 amino acids. Germline CDR1 and CDR2: ENHRY and SYGVKD. Between the trimmed V and J ends, which lost 3 bases and 1 base, there was a span of 9 bases. CDR3 amino acids: CAISESRGNTEAFF. CDR3 sequence (DNA): TGTGCCATCAGTGAATCCAGGGGGAACACTGAAGCTTTCTTT.

The chain has TRBV19 and TRBJ1-2, with a tentative D call TRBD1 (6 bases). This CDR3 contains 16 residues. The germline CDR1 and CDR2 sequences are LNHDA and SQIVND (reference sequence). The V end was cut by 1 base, the J end by 7 bases, with 19 bases between. The CDR3 nucleotides read TGTGCCAGTAGTATAGCGGACAGTCAAAGGAGTATTGGCTACACCTTC. Translation: CASSIADSQRSIGYTF.

The gene calls are TRBV5-6 and TRBJ2-7; TRBD2 matches 13 bases. Germline V gives CDR1 SGHDT, CDR2 YYEEEE. V lost 4 bases and J lost 6; bases outside the gene matches: 4. The CDR3 is made up of 14 amino acids. For the CDR3, the DNA is TGTGCCAGCAGCATGGGGACTAGCGGGGTCGAGCAGTACTTC. Residues: CASSMGTSGVEQYF.

The V gene is TRBV7-3, the J gene TRBJ1-2; D is possibly TRBD1 (5 bases). Germline V CDR1 and CDR2: SGHTA, FQGTGA. Trimming took 5 bases from V and 3 from J, leaving 25 bases between them. This CDR3 is built from 18 residues. The chain's CDR3 is CASSPRPWAQGRDYGYTF. In DNA form, the CDR3 reads TGTGCCAGCAGCCCGAGACCCTGGGCGCAGGGTAGAGACTATGGCTACACCTTC.

V gene TRBV27 combines with J gene TRBJ2-7; 8 bases are a match to TRBD1. The J segment lost 3 bases and the V segment lost 6 bases, leaving 7 bases of the junction unmatched. This CDR3 contains 14 residues. Germline lookup yields CDR1 MNHEY and CDR2 SMNVEV (reference sequence). The CDR3 protein is CASSYKGQGYEQYF. As DNA, the CDR3 is TGTGCCAGCAGCTATAAAGGACAGGGCTACGAGCAGTACTTC.

The chain combines TRBV5-8 with TRBJ1-3; D gene unclear. Germline V gene lookup returns CDR1 SGHTS and CDR2 YDEGEE. V was trimmed by 2 bases and J by 1 base, leaving 16 bases between them. There are 17 residues in the CDR3. The chain's CDR3 is CASSFSGSPESGNTIYF. CDR3 in DNA: TGTGCCAGCAGCTTTTCCGGGTCCCCGGAGTCTGGAAACACCATATATTTT.

This rearrangement joins TRBV4-1 to TRBJ1-2; D gene unclear. The CDR3 has 16 amino acids. V was clipped by 0 bases and J by 0 bases, with 11 bases between them. CDR1 and CDR2 from the germline V gene are MGHRA and YSYEKL. The CDR3 DNA sequence: TGCGCCAGCAGCCAAGATAGCAGCCCCCCTAACTATGGCTACACCTTC. Its translation: CASSQDSSPPNYGYTF.

The chain recombines TRBV6-6 with TRBJ2-5; TRBD1 is a possible D gene (6 bases). The V gene lost 2 bases and the J gene lost 5 bases, with 12 bases spanning the gap. The germline V gene has CDR1 MNHNY and CDR2 SVGAGI (reference sequence). This CDR3 contains 14 residues. The CDR3 reads CASSYATGYETQYF. CDR3 coding DNA: TGTGCCAGCAGTTACGCTACAGGGTACGAGACCCAGTACTTC.

This sequence joins TRBV19 and TRBJ2-7, with 7 bases that match TRBD2. The CDR3 has 15 residues. Germline lookup yields CDR1 LNHDA and CDR2 SQIVND (reference sequence). The V segment lost 4 bases and the J segment 3 bases; nucleotides outside the gene matches: 9. The CDR3 DNA follows: TGTGCCAGTAGTAAAAGCGGGGCCCCTCGCTACGAGCAGTACTTC. It codes for CASSKSGAPRYEQYF.

V is TRBV18 and J is TRBJ2-3; 7 bases are a match to TRBD1. V was clipped by 1 base and J by 0 bases; unmatched bases: 4. The length of the CDR3 is 16 residues. Germline V gene sequence: CDR1 KGHSH, CDR2 LQKENI. CDR3 in DNA: TGTGCCAGCTCACCACAGGGGGCCCATAGCACAGATACGCAGTATTTT. Protein product: CASSPQGAHSTDTQYF.

The chain employs TRBV4-3 and TRBJ1-2; 7 nucleotides agree with TRBD1. The CDR3 loop spans 19 amino acids. Germline V gene data show CDR1 as LGHNA and CDR2 as YSLEER. J gave up 0 bases and V 8 bases, and 21 bases lay outside the gene matches. The CDR3 sequence is CASQEGVGGTVTPNYGYTF. Here the CDR3 DNA reads TGCGCCAGCCAGGAAGGAGTTGGGGGGACAGTCACCCCTAACTATGGCTACACCTTC.

The V gene is TRBV11-3, the J gene TRBJ2-1; unclear D gene. The CDR3 loop spans 13 amino acids. Germline V CDR1 and CDR2: SGHNT, YENEEA. V lost 6 bases to trimming and J lost 0 bases, with 6 bases between them. The CDR3 loop is CASSRSSYNEQFF. The CDR3 DNA reads TGTGCCAGCAGTAGGAGCTCCTACAATGAGCAGTTCTTC.

This CDR3 is CASSLSSGVGNTIYF. The CDR3 DNA is TGTGCCAGCAGTTTATCGTCGGGGGTAGGAAACACCATATATTTT. The genes are TRBV27 and TRBJ1-3, with TRBD1 as a possible D gene (5 bases). V was shortened by 0 bases and J by 4 bases, with 10 bases between the two germline ends. Germline V gene lookup returns CDR1 MNHEY and CDR2 SMNVEV (reference sequence). The CDR3 has 15 residues.

The chain couples TRBV5-5 to TRBJ1-2, with TRBD1 identical over 8 bases. CDR3 length equals 16 residues. CDR1 SGHKS and CDR2 YYEKEE come from the germline V gene (reference sequence). Trimming took 5 bases from V and 4 from J; bases not matched to a gene: 13. The CDR3 region is CASRTTTGEITYGYTF. Here the CDR3 DNA reads TGTGCCAGCAGGACAACGACAGGGGAAATCACCTATGGCTACACCTTC.

The genes are TRBV14 and TRBJ2-7; weak D call: TRBD2 (5 bases). Germline-derived CDR1 and CDR2 are SGHDN and FVKESK. The V end was cut by 0 bases, the J end by 5 bases, with 8 bases between. The CDR3 has 13 amino acids. The CDR3 region is CASSQDLRDEQYF. CDR3 DNA sequence: TGTGCCAGCAGCCAAGATTTGAGGGACGAGCAGTACTTC.

The CDR3, as DNA: TGTGCCAGCAGCTTAGCCCTCGGGACTAGCTACGAGCAGTACTTC. Amino acids: CASSLALGTSYEQYF. V usage is TRBV7-9 and J usage is TRBJ2-7; 8 nucleotides agree with TRBD2. Looked up from germline, CDR1 is SEHNR and CDR2 is FQNEAQ (reference sequence). The ends lost 0 bases at V and 3 bases at J; junction bases unmatched: 4. This CDR3 comprises 15 residues.